Below are 5 T cell receptor beta chains sequenced from a single sample in a study of T cells in Graves' hyperthyroidism and ophthalmopathy. Amplified TCR beta CDR3 regions came from RNA transcripts. First-round RT-PCR with HTBI primers amplified the TCR CDR3 region. TCRdb redid the calling of the multiplex PCR reads with MiXCR, one entry per CDR3 protein. The sample lists about 250,000 distinct CDR3 sequences; roughly 22% were seen once. Sequencing was done on a sample of blood. These receptors all stem from a man younger than 45 with Graves' ophthalmopathy.

The chain joins TRBV5-5 to TRBJ2-2; the D is unclear. Trimming left V 3 bases short and J 3 bases short, with 12 bases between. CDR1 SGHKS and CDR2 YYEKEE come from the germline V gene (reference sequence). The CDR3 length is 15 residues. CDR3 residues: CASSSSTHHTGELFF. In DNA form, the CDR3 reads TGTGCCAGCAGCTCCTCGACACACCACACCGGGGAGCTGTTTTTT.

The V call is TRBV5-4, the J call TRBJ1-3; 11 bases fit TRBD1. Germline CDR1 SGHNT, CDR2 YYREEE (reference sequence). The CDR3 has 16 residues. The V gene end was trimmed by 0 bases and the J gene end by 8 bases; junction bases not matched to a gene: 7. The DNA for the CDR3 is TGTGCCAGCAGCTTGGCCGGGGACAGGGGGGCAGACACCATATATTTT. This codes for CASSLAGDRGADTIYF.

This clonotype was seen ten or more times. V is TRBV28 and J is TRBJ1-4; 7 bases align to TRBD1. This CDR3 has 17 residues. Germline lookup yields CDR1 MDHEN and CDR2 SYDVKM. V was clipped by 3 bases and J by 8 bases; unmatched bases: 15. CDR3 DNA sequence: TGTGCCAGCAGTTTTTATGGGGGGACAGCCACAGAGGAAAAACTGTTTTTT. This translates into CASSFYGGTATEEKLFF. Based on the CDR3 plus reference TRBV28 and TRBJ1-4, the full variable domain is DVKVTQSSRYLVKRTGEKVFLECVQDMDHENMFWYRQDPGLGLRLIYFSYDVKMKEKGDIPEGYSVSREKKERFSLILESASTNQTSMYLCASSFYGGTATEEKLFFGSGTQLSVL.

V gene TRBV6-2 or TRBV6-3 combines with J gene TRBJ2-2, with TRBD2 matching over 8 bases. The CDR3 spans 15 residues. V dropped 6 bases and J dropped 6; count of bases not matched to a gene: 9. Germline CDR1 and CDR2: MNHEY and SVGEGT. The CDR3: CASRLSGSFSGELFF. DNA of the CDR3: TGTGCCAGCAGGTTGAGCGGGAGCTTCTCCGGGGAGCTGTTTTTT.

At least ten counts were recorded for this clonotype. The chain joins TRBV12-3 or TRBV12-4 to TRBJ2-1, with a tentative D call TRBD2 (5 bases). The CDR3 totals 16 residues. Between the trimmed V and J ends, which lost 1 base and 0 bases, there was a span of 10 bases. CDR3 coding DNA: TGTGCCAGCAGTTTAGGGACTGCCCCCTCCTACAATGAGCAGTTCTTC. It translates to CASSLGTAPSYNEQFF.